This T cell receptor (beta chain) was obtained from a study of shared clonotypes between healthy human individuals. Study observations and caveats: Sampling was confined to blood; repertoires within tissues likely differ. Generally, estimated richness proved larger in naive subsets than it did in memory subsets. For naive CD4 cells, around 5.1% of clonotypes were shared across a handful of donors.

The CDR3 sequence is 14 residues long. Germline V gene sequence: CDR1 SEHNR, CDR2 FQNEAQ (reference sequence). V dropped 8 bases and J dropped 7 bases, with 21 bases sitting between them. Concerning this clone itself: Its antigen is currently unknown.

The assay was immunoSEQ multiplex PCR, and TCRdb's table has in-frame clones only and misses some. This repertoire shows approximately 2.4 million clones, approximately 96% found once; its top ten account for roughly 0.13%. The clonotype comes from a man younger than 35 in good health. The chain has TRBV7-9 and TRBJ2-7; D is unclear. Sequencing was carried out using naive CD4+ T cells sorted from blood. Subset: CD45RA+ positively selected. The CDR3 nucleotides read TGTGCCAGCTCCCTGGCATATTCCTACGTGGAGCAGTACTTC. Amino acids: CASSLAYSYVEQYF.